The present T cell receptor beta chain was sequenced within a study of T cell responses to AZD1222 COVID-19 vaccine. Study observations and caveats: Most donors were white British and more were female, and clonal diversity was possibly underestimated.

Produced via immunoSEQ multiplex PCR; TCRdb's table is partial and in-frame only. This sample has fewer than 150,000 clones, with roughly 87% found just once. This clone was counted only a few times. Its antigen remains unknown. Trimming stripped 4 bases from V and 8 bases from J, with 16 bases between. This CDR3 contains 14 residues. The germline V gene encodes CDR1 MRHNA and CDR2 SNTAGT. The V gene is TRBV6-4, the J gene TRBJ2-3, with TRBD2 as a possible D gene (6 bases). The material was peripheral blood, obtained on day 0 of AZD1222 vaccination. This TCR was recovered from an adult in good health. The CDR3 loop reads CASSGGDDLGTQYF. Here the CDR3 DNA reads TGTGCCAGCAGTGGCGGGGACGATTTAGGTACGCAGTATTTT.